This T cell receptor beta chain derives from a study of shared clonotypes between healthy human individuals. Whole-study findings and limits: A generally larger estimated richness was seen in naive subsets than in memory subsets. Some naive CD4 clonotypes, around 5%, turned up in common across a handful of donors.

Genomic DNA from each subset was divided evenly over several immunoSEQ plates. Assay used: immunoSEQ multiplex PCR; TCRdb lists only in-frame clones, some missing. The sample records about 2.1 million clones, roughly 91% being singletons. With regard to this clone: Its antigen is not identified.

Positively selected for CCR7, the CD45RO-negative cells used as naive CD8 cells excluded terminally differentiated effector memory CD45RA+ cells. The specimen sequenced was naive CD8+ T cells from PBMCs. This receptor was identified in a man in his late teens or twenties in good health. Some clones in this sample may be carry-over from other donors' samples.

The CDR3 sequence: CASSRYRGDEAFF. DNA of the CDR3: TGCGCCAGCAGCCGATACAGGGGGGATGAAGCTTTCTTT. This sequence joins TRBV4-3 and TRBJ1-1; TRBD1 agrees at 8 bases. The germline CDR1 and CDR2 sequences are LGHNA and YSLEER. V lost 4 bases and J lost 7; bases outside the gene matches: 5. The length of the CDR3 is 13 residues.